This passage covers 19 T cell receptor beta chains from one sample sequenced in a study of T cells after yellow fever vaccination. TCRdb redid the calling of the 5' RACE reads with MiXCR, one entry per CDR3 protein. The sample contains approximately 300,000 distinct CDR3 sequences, around 6.8% of which appear only once. The sequencing here drew on PBMCs, taken roughly 45 days after the first yellow fever vaccination. Every receptor here comes from a man aged 18 to 29 who received the YFV17D yellow fever vaccine.

This clonotype was counted ten times or more. The genes are TRBV12-3 or TRBV12-4 and TRBJ1-1; D is perhaps TRBD1 (5 bases). CDR3 size: 11 residues. V was shortened by 6 bases and J by 11 bases, with 13 bases between the two germline ends. The chain's CDR3 is CASRGGDPAFF. The CDR3 nucleotides read TGTGCCAGCAGGGGGGGGGACCCCGCTTTCTTT.

This clonotype was detected only a few times. The chain recombines TRBV12-3 or TRBV12-4 with TRBJ2-2, with 7 bases fitting TRBD2. CDR3 length equals 17 residues. V was pared by 3 bases and J by 6 bases, with 13 bases of the junction left unmatched. The CDR3 sequence: CASSFVLWGGEPGELFF. The CDR3, as DNA: TGTGCCAGCAGTTTTGTTTTGTGGGGAGGGGAACCCGGGGAGCTGTTTTTT.

The chain uses TRBV5-1 and TRBJ2-3; 10 bases agree with TRBD1. Germline loops: CDR1 SGHRS, CDR2 YFSETQ. J was trimmed by 1 base and V by 0 bases; bases with no gene match: 8. CDR3 length equals 18 residues. In DNA, the CDR3 is TGCGCCAGCAGCTTGGGTTTGGACAGGGGGATCGGCACAGATACGCAGTATTTT. Translated, it gives CASSLGLDRGIGTDTQYF.

This clonotype was seen repeatedly, ten times or more. The chain recombines TRBV6-1 with TRBJ1-3; D is unclear. Germline V CDR1 and CDR2: MNHNS, SASEGT. The CDR3 is 13 amino acids. The germline V and J ends were trimmed by 3 bases and 0 bases, with 3 bases remaining between them. CDR3 sequence reads: CASSEDSGNTIYF. CDR3 nucleotides: TGTGCCAGCAGTGAGGACTCTGGAAACACCATATATTTT.

The rearrangement uses TRBV29-1 and TRBJ1-2, with D uncertain. The CDR3 covers 12 residues. V lost 2 bases to trimming and J lost 5 bases, with 9 bases between them. Looked up from germline, CDR1 is SQVTM and CDR2 is ANQGSEA. CDR3 sequence: CSVESGEYGYTF. CDR3 nucleotide sequence: TGCAGCGTTGAAAGCGGGGAGTATGGCTACACCTTC. Complete variable domain (other parts from reference TRBV29-1 and TRBJ1-2): SAVISQKPSRDICQRGTSLTIQCQVDSQVTMMFWYRQQPGQSLTLIATANQGSEATYESGFVIDKFPISRPNLTFSTLTVSNMSPEDSSIYLCSVESGEYGYTFGSGTRLTVV.

This chain uses TRBV28 with TRBJ2-2; TRBD1 is a possible D gene (7 bases). CDR1 is MDHEN and CDR2 is SYDVKM in the germline V gene. The germline V and J ends were trimmed by 6 bases and 7 bases, with 12 bases remaining between them. The CDR3 has 13 amino acids. The CDR3 bases are TGTGCCAGCAGCCCAGGGGGGTTCGGGGAGCTGTTTTTT. Protein product: CASSPGGFGELFF.

There are many counts of this clonotype. The rearrangement links TRBV5-1 to TRBJ2-1; 8 bases are a match to TRBD1. Trimming removed 2 bases from V and 9 bases from J; junction bases left unmatched: 10. CDR1 SGHRS and CDR2 YFSETQ come from the germline V gene. The CDR3 is made up of 15 amino acids. The DNA of the CDR3 is TGCGCCAGCAGCTTTAGCCCCGGACAGGGCGGTGAGCAGTTCTTC. Protein product: CASSFSPGQGGEQFF.

The V call is TRBV18, the J call TRBJ2-6; 7 nucleotides agree with TRBD1. The CDR3 runs to 16 residues. Germline V lookup: CDR1 KGHSH, CDR2 LQKENI. V gave up 5 bases and J gave up 0 bases; unmatched junction bases: 4. CDR3 in amino acids: CASSETGDSGANVLTF. The DNA of the CDR3 is TGTGCCAGCTCAGAAACAGGGGACTCTGGGGCCAACGTCCTGACTTTC.

This clonotype was seen many times. This chain joins TRBV7-2 and TRBJ2-1, with D maybe TRBD1 (6 bases). This CDR3 region has 13 residues. Looked up from germline, CDR1 is SGHTA and CDR2 is FQGNSA. V was cut by 0 bases and J by 7 bases, with 7 bases left in between. CDR3 DNA sequence: TGTGCCAGCAGCTTAGCTACAGGGAATGAGCAGTTCTTC. Residues: CASSLATGNEQFF.

This clonotype was observed a handful of times. The V and J genes are TRBV20-1 and TRBJ1-2; possibly TRBD1 for D (5 bases). The germline V and J ends were trimmed by 3 bases and 1 base, with 9 bases remaining between them. Germline V lookup: CDR1 DFQATT, CDR2 SNEGSKA (reference sequence). CDR3 size: 13 residues. The CDR3 bases are TGCAGTGCTAGCCTGGGGGGTAACTATGGCTACACCTTC. Its protein is CSASLGGNYGYTF.

The V gene is TRBV6-5, the J gene TRBJ2-2; D may be TRBD2 (5 bases). V was shortened by 5 bases and J by 5 bases, with 15 bases between the two germline ends. This CDR3 has 15 residues. Germline lookup yields CDR1 MNHEY and CDR2 SVGAGI. CDR3 region: CASSPPRGRTGELFF. For the CDR3, the DNA is TGTGCCAGCAGTCCCCCCCGGGGAAGGACCGGGGAGCTGTTTTTT.

This clonotype has at least ten counts. CDR3 coding DNA: TGTGCCAGCTCAATCGGCGGAAAAGAGACCCAGTACTTC. Its translation is CASSIGGKETQYF. V is TRBV18 and J is TRBJ2-5, with D unresolved. The ends were cut back, 5 bases at V and 3 bases at J, with 10 bases in the middle. The CDR3 is made up of 13 amino acids. Germline CDR1 is KGHSH and CDR2 is LQKENI.

This clonotype was counted between two and nine times. The chain links TRBV18 to TRBJ2-7, with a weak D call TRBD1 (7 bases). The CDR3 totals 15 residues. V was pared by 6 bases and J by 2 bases, with 17 bases between. Germline-derived CDR1 and CDR2 are KGHSH and LQKENI. The CDR3 protein is CASSPPGGSTYEQYF. CDR3 DNA: TGTGCCAGCTCCCCCCCAGGGGGGAGCACCTACGAGCAGTACTTC.

The CDR3 spells CASSLGGTSGFNEQFF. The DNA of the CDR3 is TGTGCCAGCAGCTTAGGCGGGACTAGCGGGTTCAATGAGCAGTTCTTC. This rearrangement joins TRBV7-6 to TRBJ2-1, with 12 bases matching TRBD2. V shed 1 base, J shed 6 bases, and the junction held 4 bases outside the gene matches. Germline CDR1 reads SGHVS; CDR2 reads FNYEAQ. CDR3 length: 16 residues.

This clonotype was seen repeatedly, ten times or more. The rearrangement links TRBV7-7 to TRBJ2-7; 10 bases are shared with TRBD1. Germline V lookup: CDR1 SSHAT, CDR2 FNYEAQ (reference sequence). The CDR3 is made up of 14 amino acids. V was clipped by 5 bases and J by 2 bases; unmatched bases: 3. This CDR3 is CASSAGQGAYEQYF. The CDR3 coding sequence is TGTGCCAGCAGCGCCGGACAGGGGGCCTACGAGCAGTACTTC. The whole variable domain, filled in from reference TRBV7-7 and TRBJ2-7, reads GAGVSQSPRYKVTKRGQDVTLRCDPISSHATLYWYQQALGQGPEFLTYFNYEAQPDKSGLPSDRFSAERPEGSISTLTIQRTEQRDSAMYRCASSAGQGAYEQYFGPGTRLTVT.

There are a few counts of this clonotype. The genes are TRBV29-1 and TRBJ2-5; no clear D gene. This CDR3 is 12 amino acids long. Trimming stripped 4 bases from V and 5 bases from J, with 11 bases between. Germline-derived CDR1 and CDR2 are SQVTM and ANQGSEA. The CDR3 region has the DNA TGCAGCGTTGGTTTTGGTCTGGAGACCCAGTACTTC. It codes for CSVGFGLETQYF.

This clonotype was recorded many times. The chain links TRBV5-1 to TRBJ1-3, with D hard to call. The CDR3 is 13 amino acids. Germline values: CDR1 SGHRS, CDR2 YFSETQ. The germline V and J ends were trimmed by 4 bases and 4 bases, with 9 bases remaining between them. The DNA for the CDR3 is TGCGCCAGCAGCCTAATACCGGGAAACACCATATATTTT. It codes for CASSLIPGNTIYF. Looking up the rest from reference TRBV5-1 and TRBJ1-3 gives the full variable domain: KAGVTQTPRYLIKTRGQQVTLSCSPISGHRSVSWYQQTPGQGLQFLFEYFSETQRNKGNFPGRFSGRQFSNSRSEMNVSTLELGDSALYLCASSLIPGNTIYFGEGSWLTVV.

This clonotype was observed at least ten times. The rearrangement joins TRBV3-1 to TRBJ2-1; 7 positions match TRBD1. The CDR3 length is 15 residues. CDR1 is LGHDT, CDR2 YNNKEL, per germline (reference sequence). Trimming cost V 2 bases and J 9 bases; bases outside gene matches: 10. CDR3 loop: CASSQRTGGGVEQFF. DNA for the CDR3: TGTGCCAGCAGCCAACGGACAGGTGGGGGTGTTGAGCAGTTCTTC.

The chain recombines TRBV5-4 with TRBJ1-4; a weak D match, TRBD1 (6 bases). CDR1 is SGHNT, CDR2 YYREEE, per germline (reference sequence). Between the trimmed V and J ends, which lost 3 bases and 8 bases, there was a span of 14 bases. The CDR3 contains 14 residues. The DNA of the CDR3 is TGTGCCAGCAGCTCCAGTTACGGGGGCGAAAAACTGTTTTTT. Translated: CASSSSYGGEKLFF. The full variable domain, with the rest looked up from reference TRBV5-4 and TRBJ1-4, is ETGVTQSPTHLIKTRGQQVTLRCSSQSGHNTVSWYQQALGQGPQFIFQYYREEENGRGNFPPRFSGLQFPNYSSELNVNALELDDSALYLCASSSSYGGEKLFFGSGTQLSVL.